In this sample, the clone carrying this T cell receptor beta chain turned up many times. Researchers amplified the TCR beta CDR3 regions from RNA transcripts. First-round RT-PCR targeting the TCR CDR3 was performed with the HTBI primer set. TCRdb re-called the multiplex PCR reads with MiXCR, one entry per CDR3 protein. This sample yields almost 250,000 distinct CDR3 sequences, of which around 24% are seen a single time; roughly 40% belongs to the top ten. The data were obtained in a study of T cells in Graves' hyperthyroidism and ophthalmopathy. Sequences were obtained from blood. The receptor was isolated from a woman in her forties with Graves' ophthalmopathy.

CDR3 sequence (DNA): TGCAGTGCCACTTCCTGGAACTACGAGCAGTACTTC. As protein: CSATSWNYEQYF. The J gene is TRBJ2-7, the V gene TRBV20-1; no clear D gene. With 6 bases removed from V and 3 bases from J, the gap between germline ends came to 12 bases. The CDR3 is made up of 12 amino acids. CDR1 and CDR2 from the germline V gene are DFQATT and SNEGSKA (reference sequence).